This is a list of T cell receptor beta chains from one sample in a study of CD8 T cells in Susac syndrome. TCRdb re-called the immunoSEQ multiplex PCR reads through MiXCR, storing one row per CDR3 protein. The repertoire holds 100,000 to 150,000 distinct CDR3 sequences, with around 94% as singletons. The source material was CD4+ T cells from PBMCs. Source of these receptors: a human donor in good health. CDR3s include the opening cysteine and the closing phenylalanine or tryptophan. The order of the fields is D gene, J gene, V gene, clone size, CDR3 protein, CDR3 DNA. A D gene is named only where the DNA matches it firmly. Clone sizes are given selectively: once, few, many, or a class where the clone is expanded.

D gene: -; J gene: TRBJ1-5; V gene: TRBV30; clone size: -; CDR3 protein: CAWSVGLDQPQHF; CDR3 DNA: TGTGCCTGGAGTGTTGGGCTAGATCAGCCCCAGCATTTT
D gene: TRBD1; J gene: TRBJ1-2; V gene: TRBV30; clone size: -; CDR3 protein: CAWRRNGQGYGYTF; CDR3 DNA: TGTGCCTGGAGACGAAATGGACAGGGCTATGGCTACACCTTC
D gene: -; J gene: TRBJ2-1; V gene: TRBV6-5; clone size: -; CDR3 protein: CASSRSGGNEQFF; CDR3 DNA: TGTGCCAGCAGCCGCTCGGGTGGGAATGAGCAGTTCTTC
D gene: -; J gene: TRBJ1-4; V gene: TRBV25-1; clone size: -; CDR3 protein: CASSESGRKANEKLFF; CDR3 DNA: TGTGCCAGCAGTGAATCCGGCAGGAAGGCTAATGAAAAACTGTTTTTT
D gene: TRBD1; J gene: TRBJ2-3; V gene: TRBV7-8; clone size: -; CDR3 protein: CASSSLTGSDTQYF; CDR3 DNA: TGTGCCAGCAGCTCCCTGACAGGGTCTGATACGCAGTATTTT
D gene: -; J gene: TRBJ1-5; V gene: TRBV29-1; clone size: -; CDR3 protein: CSGLSNQPQHF; CDR3 DNA: TGCAGCGGCCTTAGCAATCAGCCCCAGCATTTT
D gene: TRBD2; J gene: TRBJ2-2; V gene: TRBV27; clone size: -; CDR3 protein: CATGTSGRGGELFF; CDR3 DNA: TGTGCCACGGGGACTAGCGGGAGAGGGGGGGAGCTGTTTTTT
D gene: TRBD2; J gene: TRBJ2-3; V gene: TRBV4-2; clone size: -; CDR3 protein: CASSQTGTSDTDTQYF; CDR3 DNA: TGTGCCAGCAGCCAAACCGGGACTAGCGACACAGATACGCAGTATTTT
D gene: TRBD2; J gene: TRBJ2-1; V gene: TRBV24-1; clone size: -; CDR3 protein: CATSEAGTSDEQFF; CDR3 DNA: TGTGCCACCAGTGAGGCCGGGACTAGCGATGAGCAGTTCTTC
D gene: TRBD2; J gene: TRBJ2-3; V gene: TRBV28; clone size: -; CDR3 protein: CASSFWLAGKIDTQYF; CDR3 DNA: TGTGCCAGCAGTTTCTGGCTAGCGGGAAAGATAGATACGCAGTATTTT
D gene: TRBD1; J gene: TRBJ2-5; V gene: TRBV30; clone size: -; CDR3 protein: CAWETGGAETQYF; CDR3 DNA: TGTGCCTGGGAGACAGGGGGCGCAGAGACCCAGTACTTC
D gene: TRBD2; J gene: TRBJ2-1; V gene: TRBV12-3/TRBV12-4; clone size: -; CDR3 protein: CASSLSSGRALRFF; CDR3 DNA: TGTGCCAGCAGTTTATCCAGCGGGAGGGCCCTTCGGTTCTTC
D gene: -; J gene: TRBJ2-2; V gene: TRBV20-1; clone size: once; CDR3 protein: CSAPGLEGDTGELFF; CDR3 DNA: TGCAGTGCTCCCGGACTGGAGGGGGACACCGGGGAGCTGTTTTTT
D gene: TRBD1; J gene: TRBJ2-2; V gene: TRBV6-5; clone size: -; CDR3 protein: CASSIEGAWTGELFF; CDR3 DNA: TGTGCCAGCAGTATAGAGGGGGCTTGGACCGGGGAGCTGTTTTTT
D gene: TRBD2; J gene: TRBJ2-3; V gene: TRBV7-2; clone size: -; CDR3 protein: CASSLGLEMDTQYF; CDR3 DNA: TGTGCCAGCAGCTTGGGACTAGAGATGGATACGCAGTATTTT
D gene: -; J gene: TRBJ2-7; V gene: TRBV20-1; clone size: -; CDR3 protein: CSARVEWSRQTYEQYF; CDR3 DNA: TGCAGTGCTAGAGTGGAGTGGTCTAGACAGACCTACGAGCAGTACTTC
D gene: TRBD2; J gene: TRBJ2-1; V gene: TRBV4-3; clone size: -; CDR3 protein: CASSQEAGASNEQFF; CDR3 DNA: TGCGCCAGCAGCCAAGAAGCGGGAGCTTCCAATGAGCAGTTCTTC
D gene: -; J gene: TRBJ2-1; V gene: TRBV6-2/TRBV6-3; clone size: -; CDR3 protein: CASSPTNEQFF; CDR3 DNA: TGTGCCAGCAGTCCCACCAATGAGCAGTTCTTC
D gene: TRBD2; J gene: TRBJ2-3; V gene: TRBV12-3/TRBV12-4; clone size: -; CDR3 protein: CASSGGLAGPSTDTQYF; CDR3 DNA: TGTGCCAGCAGCGGAGGACTAGCGGGACCGAGCACAGATACGCAGTATTTT
D gene: -; J gene: TRBJ2-2; V gene: TRBV12-3/TRBV12-4; clone size: once; CDR3 protein: CASTPGPSGELFF; CDR3 DNA: TGTGCCAGCACCCCCGGCCCCTCCGGGGAGCTGTTTTTT
D gene: -; J gene: TRBJ2-2; V gene: TRBV3-1; clone size: once; CDR3 protein: CASRLNTGELFF; CDR3 DNA: TGTGCCAGCAGACTAAACACCGGGGAGCTGTTTTTT
D gene: -; J gene: TRBJ2-3; V gene: TRBV20-1; clone size: -; CDR3 protein: CSARDEQGSADTQYF; CDR3 DNA: TGCAGTGCTAGAGATGAGCAGGGTTCTGCAGATACGCAGTATTTT
D gene: -; J gene: TRBJ1-4; V gene: TRBV28; clone size: -; CDR3 protein: CASSRAERNEKLFF; CDR3 DNA: TGTGCCAGCAGTCGGGCCGAGCGTAATGAAAAACTGTTTTTT
D gene: -; J gene: TRBJ2-1; V gene: TRBV20-1; clone size: -; CDR3 protein: CSARTLQGEQFF; CDR3 DNA: TGCAGTGCCCGGACCCTCCAAGGGGAGCAGTTCTTC
D gene: TRBD1; J gene: TRBJ2-7; V gene: TRBV18; clone size: -; CDR3 protein: CASSPPGTGLGSYEQYF; CDR3 DNA: TGTGCCAGCTCACCACCTGGGACAGGGCTAGGTTCCTACGAGCAGTACTTC
D gene: -; J gene: TRBJ1-5; V gene: TRBV19; clone size: -; CDR3 protein: CASIGSVSNQPQHF; CDR3 DNA: TGTGCCAGTATAGGGTCCGTAAGCAATCAGCCCCAGCATTTT
D gene: TRBD1; J gene: TRBJ1-2; V gene: TRBV29-1; clone size: -; CDR3 protein: CSTAGQGLYGYTF; CDR3 DNA: TGCAGCACTGCAGGACAGGGGCTTTATGGCTACACCTTC
D gene: TRBD1; J gene: TRBJ2-7; V gene: TRBV7-2; clone size: -; CDR3 protein: CASSSGQGGIYEQYF; CDR3 DNA: TGTGCCAGCAGCTCGGGACAGGGGGGAATCTACGAGCAGTACTTC
D gene: TRBD1; J gene: TRBJ1-5; V gene: TRBV27; clone size: -; CDR3 protein: CASRDKGAGGQPQHF; CDR3 DNA: TGTGCCAGCAGAGACAAGGGGGCCGGTGGTCAGCCCCAGCATTTT
D gene: -; J gene: TRBJ1-6; V gene: TRBV5-1; clone size: -; CDR3 protein: CASSLMAVRSNSPLHF; CDR3 DNA: TGCGCCAGCAGCTTAATGGCAGTACGGAGCAATTCACCCCTCCACTTT
D gene: -; J gene: TRBJ1-1; V gene: TRBV12-3/TRBV12-4; clone size: few; CDR3 protein: CASSELAEAFF; CDR3 DNA: TGTGCCAGCAGCGAATTGGCTGAAGCTTTCTTT
D gene: TRBD1; J gene: TRBJ2-1; V gene: TRBV5-1; clone size: -; CDR3 protein: CASSLNPTGGGDEQFF; CDR3 DNA: TGCGCCAGCAGCTTAAACCCAACAGGGGGAGGCGATGAGCAGTTCTTC
D gene: -; J gene: TRBJ1-5; V gene: TRBV12-3/TRBV12-4; clone size: once; CDR3 protein: CASSLSQGTGNQPQHF; CDR3 DNA: TGTGCCAGCAGTTTATCGCAGGGAACAGGGAATCAGCCCCAGCATTTT
D gene: -; J gene: TRBJ2-2; V gene: TRBV29-1; clone size: -; CDR3 protein: CSVRLRFGTGELFF; CDR3 DNA: TGCAGCGTTAGGCTCAGGTTTGGGACCGGGGAGCTGTTTTTT
D gene: -; J gene: TRBJ2-2; V gene: TRBV5-8; clone size: -; CDR3 protein: CASSLVLGDTGELFF; CDR3 DNA: TGTGCCAGCAGCTTGGTTCTAGGGGACACCGGGGAGCTGTTTTTT
D gene: TRBD2; J gene: TRBJ2-7; V gene: TRBV20-1; clone size: -; CDR3 protein: CSASSGRALDEQYF; CDR3 DNA: TGCAGTGCTAGTAGCGGGAGGGCCTTGGACGAGCAGTACTTC
D gene: TRBD1; J gene: TRBJ2-2; V gene: TRBV27; clone size: -; CDR3 protein: CASTADRVAGELFF; CDR3 DNA: TGTGCCAGCACCGCGGACAGGGTTGCCGGGGAGCTGTTTTTT
D gene: TRBD2; J gene: TRBJ2-5; V gene: TRBV15; clone size: -; CDR3 protein: CATSRELGGGQETQYF; CDR3 DNA: TGTGCCACCAGCAGAGAGCTTGGCGGGGGCCAAGAGACCCAGTACTTC
D gene: TRBD2; J gene: TRBJ2-3; V gene: TRBV7-2; clone size: -; CDR3 protein: CASSRGLAARHTDTQYF; CDR3 DNA: TGTGCCAGCAGCCGCGGACTAGCGGCAAGACACACAGATACGCAGTATTTT
D gene: -; J gene: TRBJ1-6; V gene: TRBV20-1; clone size: -; CDR3 protein: CSARFTSQGHDSPLHF; CDR3 DNA: TGCAGTGCTAGATTTACATCGCAGGGTCACGATTCACCCCTCCACTTT
D gene: -; J gene: TRBJ2-7; V gene: TRBV3-1; clone size: -; CDR3 protein: CASSQVRDEQYF; CDR3 DNA: TGTGCCAGCAGCCAAGTACGGGACGAGCAGTACTTC
D gene: -; J gene: TRBJ2-2; V gene: TRBV2; clone size: -; CDR3 protein: CASSVEEAGELFF; CDR3 DNA: TGTGCCAGCAGTGTGGAGGAAGCCGGGGAGCTGTTTTTT
D gene: TRBD2; J gene: TRBJ2-1; V gene: TRBV6-4; clone size: -; CDR3 protein: CASSDSSGLAGVGEQFF; CDR3 DNA: TGTGCCAGCAGTGACTCCTCGGGACTAGCGGGGGTAGGTGAGCAGTTCTTC
D gene: TRBD2; J gene: TRBJ2-7; V gene: TRBV7-9; clone size: -; CDR3 protein: CASSSRLAGDYEQYF; CDR3 DNA: TGTGCCAGCAGTTCGAGACTAGCGGGGGACTACGAGCAGTACTTC
D gene: TRBD2; J gene: TRBJ2-1; V gene: TRBV6-2/TRBV6-3; clone size: once; CDR3 protein: CASSEGGTSGRVNEQFF; CDR3 DNA: TGTGCCAGCAGCGAAGGAGGTACTAGCGGGAGGGTCAATGAGCAGTTCTTC
D gene: -; J gene: TRBJ2-7; V gene: TRBV30; clone size: -; CDR3 protein: CAWSVATRTDSYEQYF; CDR3 DNA: TGTGCCTGGAGTGTAGCCACACGGACCGATTCCTACGAGCAGTACTTC
D gene: TRBD1; J gene: TRBJ2-7; V gene: TRBV20-1; clone size: -; CDR3 protein: CSASSVDRGLEQYF; CDR3 DNA: TGCAGTGCTAGTAGTGTGGACAGGGGGCTTGAGCAGTACTTC